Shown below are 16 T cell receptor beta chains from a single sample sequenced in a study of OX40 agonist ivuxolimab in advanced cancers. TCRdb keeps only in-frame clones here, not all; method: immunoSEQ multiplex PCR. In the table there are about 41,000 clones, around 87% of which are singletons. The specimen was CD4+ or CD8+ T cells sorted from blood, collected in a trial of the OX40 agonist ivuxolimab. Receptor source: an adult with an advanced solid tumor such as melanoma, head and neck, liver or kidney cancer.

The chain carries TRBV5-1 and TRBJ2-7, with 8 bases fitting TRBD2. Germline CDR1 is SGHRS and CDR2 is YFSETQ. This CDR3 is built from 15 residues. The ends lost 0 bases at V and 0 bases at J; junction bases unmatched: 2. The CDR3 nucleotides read TGCGCCAGCAGCTTGGTGACTAGCGACTCCTACGAGCAGTACTTC. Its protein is CASSLVTSDSYEQYF.

The DNA of the CDR3 is TGTGCCAGCAGTTTCGGGGGGCAAGGCTACACCTTC. Residues: CASSFGGQGYTF. J is TRBJ1-2 and V is TRBV28; a possible D gene is TRBD1 (6 bases). The germline V gene encodes CDR1 MDHEN and CDR2 SYDVKM. The germline V and J ends were trimmed by 3 bases and 8 bases, with 10 bases remaining between them. This CDR3 comprises 12 residues.

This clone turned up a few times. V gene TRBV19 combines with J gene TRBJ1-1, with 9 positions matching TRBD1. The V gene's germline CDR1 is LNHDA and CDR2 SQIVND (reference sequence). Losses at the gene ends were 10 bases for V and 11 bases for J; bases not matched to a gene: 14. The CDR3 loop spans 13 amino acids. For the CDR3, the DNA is TGTGCCACCTCCGGGACAGGGACGGCCGGGGCTTTCTTT. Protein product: CATSGTGTAGAFF.

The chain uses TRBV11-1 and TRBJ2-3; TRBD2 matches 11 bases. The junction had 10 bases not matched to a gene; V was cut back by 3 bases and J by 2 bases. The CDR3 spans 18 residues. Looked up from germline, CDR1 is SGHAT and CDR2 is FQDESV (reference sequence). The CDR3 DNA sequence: TGTGCCAGCAGCTTCCCCACGACTAGCGGGGACCTCACAGATACGCAGTATTTT. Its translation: CASSFPTTSGDLTDTQYF.

This chain's CDR3 is CAWISGQFYEQYF. The CDR3 nucleotides read TGTGCCTGGATATCAGGACAGTTCTACGAGCAGTACTTC. The chain combines TRBV30 with TRBJ2-7; TRBD1 is a possible D gene (6 bases). Trimming removed 4 bases from V and 3 bases from J, with 13 bases in between. This CDR3 is built from 13 residues. The germline V gene encodes CDR1 GTSNPN and CDR2 SVGIG (reference sequence).

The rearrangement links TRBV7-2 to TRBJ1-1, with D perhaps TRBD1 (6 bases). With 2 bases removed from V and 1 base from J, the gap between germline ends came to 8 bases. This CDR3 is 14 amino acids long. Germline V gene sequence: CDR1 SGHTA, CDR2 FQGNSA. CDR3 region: CASSLQGKNTEAFF. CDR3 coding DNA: TGTGCCAGCAGCTTACAGGGGAAGAACACTGAAGCTTTCTTT.

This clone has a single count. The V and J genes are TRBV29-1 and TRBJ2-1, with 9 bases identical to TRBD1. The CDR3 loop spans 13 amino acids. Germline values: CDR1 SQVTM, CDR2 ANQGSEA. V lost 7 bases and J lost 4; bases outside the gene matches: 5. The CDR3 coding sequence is TGCAGCGCTGGACAGGGGTATTACAATGAGCAGTTCTTC. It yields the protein CSAGQGYYNEQFF.

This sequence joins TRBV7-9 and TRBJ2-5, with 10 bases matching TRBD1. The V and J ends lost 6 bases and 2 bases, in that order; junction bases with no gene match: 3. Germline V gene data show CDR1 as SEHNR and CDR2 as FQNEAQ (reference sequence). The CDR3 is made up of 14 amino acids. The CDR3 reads CASSLDRGQETQYF. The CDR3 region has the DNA TGTGCCAGCAGTTTGGACAGGGGGCAAGAGACCCAGTACTTC.

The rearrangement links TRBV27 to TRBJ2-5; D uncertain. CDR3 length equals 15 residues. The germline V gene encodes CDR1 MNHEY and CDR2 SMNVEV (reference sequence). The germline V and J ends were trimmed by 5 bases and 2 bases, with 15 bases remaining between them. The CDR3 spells CASSQTLTDQETQYF. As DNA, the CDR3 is TGTGCCAGCAGTCAAACCCTCACGGATCAAGAGACCCAGTACTTC.

The CDR3 reads CASSLGPSQETQYF. CDR3 nucleotide sequence: TGTGCCAGCAGCTTAGGCCCGTCTCAAGAGACCCAGTACTTC. The chain links TRBV5-6 to TRBJ2-5; the D is unclear. The germline CDR1 and CDR2 sequences are SGHDT and YYEEEE. Trimming removed 2 bases at V and 2 bases at J, with 10 bases between. This CDR3 region has 14 residues.

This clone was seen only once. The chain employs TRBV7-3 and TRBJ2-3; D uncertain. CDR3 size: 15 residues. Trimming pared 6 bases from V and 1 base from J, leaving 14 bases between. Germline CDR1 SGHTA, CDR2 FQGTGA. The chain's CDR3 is CASSYPGPRTDTQYF. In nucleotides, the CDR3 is TGTGCCAGCAGTTACCCGGGTCCCCGCACAGATACGCAGTATTTT. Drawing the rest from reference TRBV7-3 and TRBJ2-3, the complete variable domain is GAGVSQTPSNKVTEKGKYVELRCDPISGHTALYWYRQSLGQGPEFLIYFQGTGAADDSGLPNDRFFAVRPEGSVSTLKIQRTERGDSAVYLCASSYPGPRTDTQYFGPGTRLTVL.

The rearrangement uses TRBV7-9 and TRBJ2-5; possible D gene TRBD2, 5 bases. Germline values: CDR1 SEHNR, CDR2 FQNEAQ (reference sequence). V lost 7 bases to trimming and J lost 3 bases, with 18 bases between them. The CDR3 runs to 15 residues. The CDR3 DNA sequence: TGTGCCAGCATGCGGACTCGTCTCGAGGAAGAGACCCAGTACTTC. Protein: CASMRTRLEEETQYF.

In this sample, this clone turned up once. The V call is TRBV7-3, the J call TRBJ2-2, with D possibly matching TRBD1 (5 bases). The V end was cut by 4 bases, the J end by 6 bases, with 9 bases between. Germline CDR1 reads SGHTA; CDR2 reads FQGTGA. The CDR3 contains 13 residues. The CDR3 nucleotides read TGTGCCAGCAGCTCCCTGACAGCCGGGGAGCTGTTTTTT. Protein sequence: CASSSLTAGELFF.

CDR3 protein: CASSPSPGESGYTF. CDR3 bases: TGTGCCAGCAGCCCCTCTCCGGGGGAATCTGGCTACACCTTC. V and J are TRBV4-2 and TRBJ1-2; TRBD1 might be the D (5 bases). V was shortened by 4 bases and J by 7 bases, with 16 bases between the two germline ends. Germline values: CDR1 LGHNA, CDR2 YNFKEQ. The CDR3 sequence is 14 residues long.

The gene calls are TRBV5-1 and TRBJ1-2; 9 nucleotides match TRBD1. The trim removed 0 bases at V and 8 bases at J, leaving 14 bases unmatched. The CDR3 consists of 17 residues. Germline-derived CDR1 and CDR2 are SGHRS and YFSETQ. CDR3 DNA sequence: TGCGCCAGCAGCTTGGGGGGCGGGGGACAGGGAAGCAACGGCTACACCTTC. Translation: CASSLGGGGQGSNGYTF.

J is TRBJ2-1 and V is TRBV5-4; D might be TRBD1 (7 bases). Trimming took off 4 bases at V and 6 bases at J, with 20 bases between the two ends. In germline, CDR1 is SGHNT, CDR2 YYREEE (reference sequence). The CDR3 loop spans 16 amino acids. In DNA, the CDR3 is TGTGCCAGCAGCCCCCGGGCAGGGGGGAAACGCAATGAGCAGTTCTTC. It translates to CASSPRAGGKRNEQFF.